This TCR beta chain was profiled in a study of CD8+ T cells in alopecia areata. Extracted RNA was reverse transcribed into cDNA, the sequencing template. TCRdb keeps only in-frame clones here, not all; method: immunoSEQ multiplex PCR. The data contain around 29,000 clones, about two thirds of them singletons. Study results and caveats: Whereas mice showed it more clearly, TCR sharing across patients was murkier, possibly because of HLA.

Details on this clone: What it recognizes is unknown.

V was shortened by 0 bases and J by 4 bases, with 7 bases between the two germline ends. Germline V gene lookup returns CDR1 SEHNR and CDR2 FQNEAQ (reference sequence). This CDR3 is 14 amino acids long. V gene TRBV7-9 combines with J gene TRBJ1-5; D is perhaps TRBD1 (5 bases). Sequencing was carried out using NKG2D-high CD8+ T cells sorted from blood. The clonotype was recovered from a human donor with alopecia areata. The CDR3 sequence: CASSLAPGNQPQHF. As DNA, the CDR3 is TGTGCCAGCAGCTTAGCGCCAGGGAATCAGCCCCAGCATTTT.